Each of the 19 T cell receptor beta chains below was sequenced from the same sample in a study of blood T cell repertoires in COVID-19. TCRdb's copy holds only in-frame clones and misses some; the assay was immunoSEQ multiplex PCR. The data hold 300,000 to 400,000 clones, with around nine tenths observed a single time. The sequencing sample was made of peripheral blood. Every receptor here comes from a woman in her 70s with COVID-19, enrolled during active disease.

This CDR3 reads CAISVGEGQVNYGYTF. The CDR3 DNA sequence: TGTGCCATCAGTGTTGGGGAGGGGCAGGTTAACTATGGCTACACCTTC. The J gene is TRBJ1-2, the V gene TRBV10-3, with D maybe TRBD1 (5 bases). The CDR3 extends over 16 amino acids. V was clipped by 4 bases and J by 1 base, with 16 bases between them. Germline values: CDR1 ENHRY, CDR2 SYGVKD.

The chain uses TRBV18 and TRBJ1-6; 8 positions match TRBD1. This CDR3 has 15 amino acids. V trimming: 1 base; J trimming: 8 bases; junction bases outside the gene matches: 4. Germline V gene data show CDR1 as KGHSH and CDR2 as LQKENI. Written as DNA, the CDR3 is TGTGCCAGCTCACCACTGGGACAGGCGGATTCACCCCTCCACTTT. This sequence encodes CASSPLGQADSPLHF.

The rearrangement links TRBV7-3 to TRBJ2-1; D perhaps matches TRBD2 (6 bases). The CDR3 totals 15 residues. V was clipped by 4 bases and J by 6 bases, with 16 bases between them. The germline V gene has CDR1 SGHTA and CDR2 FQGTGA. The CDR3 DNA reads TGTGCCAGCAGCTCGGGACGACTAGAACTCAATGAGCAGTTCTTC. Protein sequence: CASSSGRLELNEQFF. The complete variable domain, with remaining parts taken from reference TRBV7-3 and TRBJ2-1, reads GAGVSQTPSNKVTEKGKYVELRCDPISGHTALYWYRQSLGQGPEFLIYFQGTGAADDSGLPNDRFFAVRPEGSVSTLKIQRTERGDSAVYLCASSSGRLELNEQFFGPGTRLTVL.

The chain's CDR3 is CASSFVTRRGGYGYTF. DNA of the CDR3: TGTGCCAGCAGTTTTGTGACGCGAAGGGGGGGGTATGGCTACACCTTC. This chain joins TRBV27 and TRBJ1-2, with D possibly being TRBD1 (6 bases). V was clipped by 3 bases and J by 5 bases, with 19 bases between them. The germline gives CDR1 MNHEY, CDR2 SMNVEV (reference sequence). The CDR3 has 16 residues.

A single count supports this clone. The chain joins TRBV7-3 to TRBJ2-3, with 7 bases matching TRBD2. The CDR3 totals 16 residues. The trim removed 1 base at V and 3 bases at J, leaving 7 bases unmatched. Per germline, CDR1 SGHTA and CDR2 FQGTGA. CDR3 protein: CASSLNSGEATDTQYF. CDR3 DNA: TGTGCCAGCAGCTTAAACAGCGGGGAGGCTACAGATACGCAGTATTTT.

The chain joins TRBV11-2 to TRBJ2-4; TRBD2 aligns across 9 bases. Germline CDR1 SGHAT, CDR2 FQNNGV. The CDR3 has 13 residues. V shed 7 bases, J shed 16 bases, and the junction held 14 bases outside the gene matches. Written as DNA, the CDR3 is TGTGCCAGCACCCCAGACGGGCGGGGGGGCCTATACTTC. It specifies CASTPDGRGGLYF.

The chain joins TRBV11-1 to TRBJ1-6; TRBD1 matches at 9 bases. The V and J ends lost 5 bases and 8 bases, in that order; junction bases with no gene match: 10. This CDR3 comprises 16 residues. Germline assignment: CDR1 SGHAT and CDR2 FQDESV (reference sequence). The CDR3 DNA reads TGTGCCAGCAGCAGACGGGACAGGGTCGGGGATTCACCCCTCCACTTT. It yields the protein CASSRRDRVGDSPLHF.

The chain joins TRBV11-2 to TRBJ2-1, with a weak D call TRBD2 (5 bases). This CDR3 spans 13 amino acids. V shed 1 base and J shed 5 bases, with 6 bases lying between them. Germline V gene data show CDR1 as SGHAT and CDR2 as FQNNGV. The CDR3 coding sequence is TGTGCCAGCAGCTTAGCGGGGAACAATGAGCAGTTCTTC. Protein sequence: CASSLAGNNEQFF.

The rearrangement joins TRBV7-2 to TRBJ1-2; TRBD1 might be the D (5 bases). The CDR3 contains 16 residues. V dropped 5 bases and J dropped 4 bases, with 20 bases sitting between them. Per the germline V gene, CDR1 is SGHTA and CDR2 is FQGNSA. The CDR3 sequence: CASSVLRGRSLYGYTF. CDR3 sequence (DNA): TGTGCCAGCAGCGTCCTTCGGGGGAGAAGCCTCTATGGCTACACCTTC. The full variable domain, its missing parts supplied by reference TRBV7-2 and TRBJ1-2, is GAGVSQSPSNKVTEKGKDVELRCDPISGHTALYWYRQSLGQGLEFLIYFQGNSAPDKSGLPSDRFSAERTGGSVSTLTIQRTQQEDSAVYLCASSVLRGRSLYGYTFGSGTRLTVV.

This clone was detected once. V usage is TRBV28 and J usage is TRBJ1-6; D perhaps matches TRBD1 (5 bases). The germline CDR1 and CDR2 sequences are MDHEN and SYDVKM. The CDR3 extends over 15 amino acids. Between the trimmed V and J ends, which lost 3 bases and 6 bases, there was a span of 12 bases. The DNA for the CDR3 is TGTGCCAGCAGTTTGGAGGGGTTGGGTAATTCACCCCTCCACTTT. Its translation: CASSLEGLGNSPLHF.

The chain is built from TRBV7-9 and TRBJ1-1, with no clear D. With 0 bases removed from V and 0 bases from J, the gap between germline ends came to 8 bases. The CDR3 loop spans 15 amino acids. Germline CDR1 and CDR2: SEHNR and FQNEAQ (reference sequence). The CDR3 here is CASSLAVPVNTEAFF. CDR3 bases: TGTGCCAGCAGCTTAGCAGTGCCGGTGAACACTGAAGCTTTCTTT.

This clone was seen a few times. The V and J genes are TRBV19 and TRBJ1-1; TRBD1 might be the D (6 bases). Germline CDR1 LNHDA, CDR2 SQIVND (reference sequence). The CDR3 sequence is 13 residues long. The V and J ends lost 5 bases and 7 bases respectively, with 14 bases between them. The CDR3 spells CASSERTAIEAFF. In nucleotides, the CDR3 is TGTGCCAGTAGTGAAAGGACAGCTATTGAAGCTTTCTTT. The complete variable domain, with remaining parts taken from reference TRBV19 and TRBJ1-1, reads DGGITQSPKYLFRKEGQNVTLSCEQNLNHDAMYWYRQDPGQGLRLIYYSQIVNDFQKGDIAEGYSVSREKKESFPLTVTSAQKNPTAFYLCASSERTAIEAFFGQGTRLTVV.

For the CDR3, the DNA is TGTGCCAGCGGCCCTGAAAATCAGCCCCAGCATTTT. Its protein is CASGPENQPQHF. V gene TRBV2 combines with J gene TRBJ1-5; D is unclear. CDR1 SNHLY and CDR2 FYNNEI come from the germline V gene. The ends were cut back, 8 bases at V and 4 bases at J, with 9 bases in the middle. The CDR3 has 12 amino acids.

V usage is TRBV12-2 and J usage is TRBJ1-3. TRBV12-2 is designated a pseudogene. This CDR3 has 16 amino acids. Here the CDR3 DNA reads TGTGCAAGTCGCCCGGGGGAGCCGAGCTCTGGAAACACCATATATTTT. Translation: CASRPGEPSSGNTIYF.

The genes are TRBV9 and TRBJ1-6, with D uncertain. The CDR3 runs 13 residues. The germline gives CDR1 SGDLS, CDR2 YYNGEE. The germline V and J ends were trimmed by 4 bases and 8 bases, with 10 bases remaining between them. CDR3 sequence reads: CASSILDDSPLHF. DNA for the CDR3: TGTGCCAGCAGCATTCTAGACGATTCACCCCTCCACTTT.

This clone was picked up one time. The CDR3 bases are TGCAGCGTTGAACCCGGGGGCTCTGGAAACACCATATATTTT. Protein sequence: CSVEPGGSGNTIYF. This rearrangement joins TRBV29-1 to TRBJ1-3; D may be TRBD1 (5 bases). Trimming cost V 2 bases and J 0 bases, with 8 bases left between them. This CDR3 region has 14 residues. Looked up from germline, CDR1 is SQVTM and CDR2 is ANQGSEA.

This clone appeared a single time. The V gene is TRBV11-2, the J gene TRBJ1-3; no firm D call. V lost 1 base, J lost 4 bases, and 8 bases lay in between. Per the germline V gene, CDR1 is SGHAT and CDR2 is FQNNGV. The CDR3 runs 14 residues. The CDR3 bases are TGTGCCAGCAGCTTAGCCGGGGAAGGAAACACCATATATTTT. Its protein is CASSLAGEGNTIYF.

V and J are TRBV11-1 and TRBJ1-1; D might be TRBD1 (6 bases). This CDR3 is 16 amino acids long. V was pared by 1 base and J by 2 bases, with 14 bases between. The germline CDR1 and CDR2 sequences are SGHAT and FQDESV (reference sequence). The DNA for the CDR3 is TGTGCCAGCAGCTTAGGGCCGGGACAAGTCAACACTGAAGCTTTCTTT. Translated, it gives CASSLGPGQVNTEAFF. The whole variable domain, filled in from reference TRBV11-1 and TRBJ1-1, reads EAEVAQSPRYKITEKSQAVAFWCDPISGHATLYWYRQILGQGPELLVQFQDESVVDDSQLPKDRFSAERLKGVDSTLKIQPAELGDSAMYLCASSLGPGQVNTEAFFGQGTRLTVV.

This clone was recorded a few times. The chain is built from TRBV7-9 and TRBJ2-2; the match to TRBD2 covers 7 bases. After removal of 5 bases from V and 5 bases from J, the junction contained 8 bases not matched to a gene. The germline V gene encodes CDR1 SEHNR and CDR2 FQNEAQ (reference sequence). There are 15 residues in the CDR3. CDR3 nucleotides: TGTGCCAGCAGCGCATTGCGGGGGAGAACCGGGGAGCTGTTTTTT. Protein product: CASSALRGRTGELFF.